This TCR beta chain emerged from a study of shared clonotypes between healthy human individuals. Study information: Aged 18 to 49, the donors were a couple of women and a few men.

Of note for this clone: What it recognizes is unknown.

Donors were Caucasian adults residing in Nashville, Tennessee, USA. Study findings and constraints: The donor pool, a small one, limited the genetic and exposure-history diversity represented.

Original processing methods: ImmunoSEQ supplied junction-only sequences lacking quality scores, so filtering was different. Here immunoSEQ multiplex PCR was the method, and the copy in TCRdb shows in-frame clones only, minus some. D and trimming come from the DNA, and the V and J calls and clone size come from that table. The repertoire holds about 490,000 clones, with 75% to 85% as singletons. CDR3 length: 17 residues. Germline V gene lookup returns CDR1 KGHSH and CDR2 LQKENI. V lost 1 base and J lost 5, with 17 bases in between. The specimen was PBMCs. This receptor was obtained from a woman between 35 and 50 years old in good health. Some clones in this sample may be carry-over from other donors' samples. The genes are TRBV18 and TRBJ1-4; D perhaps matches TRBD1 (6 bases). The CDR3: CASSPLPRGTLNEKLFF. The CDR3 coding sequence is TGTGCCAGCTCACCACTCCCGAGGGGGACCTTAAATGAAAAACTGTTTTTT.